These T cell receptor beta chains were read from a single sample in a study of shared clonotypes between healthy human individuals. Produced via immunoSEQ multiplex PCR; TCRdb's table is partial and in-frame only. The table shows hundreds of thousands of clones, with roughly 92% occurring only once. The sample taken for sequencing was naive CD8+ T cells sorted from blood. Source of these receptors: a man aged 25-45 years in good health. Both conserved end residues are part of each CDR3. D genes are given only for firm matches. A row's size may be missing; if present it is once, few, many or a size class.

TRBJ2-1,once,TRBD1,TRBV7-3,CASSNLPGQGYEQFF,TGTGCCAGCAGCAATCTCCCGGGACAGGGGTATGAGCAGTTCTTC
TRBJ1-2,.,.,TRBV15,CATSSGGELLYTF,TGTGCCACCAGTTCCGGGGGTGAACTTCTCTACACCTTC
TRBJ2-7,.,.,TRBV7-6,CASSPAGSSYEQYF,TGTGCCAGCAGCCCCGCCGGAAGCTCCTACGAGCAGTACTTC
TRBJ1-5,.,.,TRBV27,CASKTGGQPQHF,TGTGCCAGCAAGACAGGAGGACAGCCCCAGCATTTT
TRBJ2-7,.,.,TRBV7-9,CASSSGLGRYEQYF,TGTGCCAGCAGCTCCGGGTTAGGGAGGTACGAGCAGTACTTC
TRBJ2-5,.,.,TRBV28,CASSLMGNQETQYF,TGTGCCAGCAGTTTAATGGGTAACCAAGAGACCCAGTACTTC
TRBJ2-1,.,.,TRBV19,CASSMQGLLGEQFF,TGTGCCAGTAGTATGCAAGGGCTACTAGGTGAGCAGTTCTTC
TRBJ2-5,.,.,TRBV27,CASSWGGSGSQETQYF,TGTGCCAGCAGTTGGGGAGGCAGCGGGTCCCAAGAGACCCAGTACTTC
TRBJ2-7,.,TRBD2,TRBV6-1,CASSEAGGLGYEQYF,TGTGCCAGCAGTGAAGCGGGGGGGTTAGGGTACGAGCAGTACTTC
TRBJ1-5,.,.,TRBV5-6,CASSSRGGREGTIDQPQHF,TGTGCCAGCAGCTCTCGCGGCGGGAGGGAGGGTACTATTGATCAGCCCCAGCATTTT
TRBJ1-2,few,.,TRBV6-5,CASSYGGPDYGYTF,TGTGCCAGCAGTTATGGGGGCCCAGACTATGGCTACACCTTC
TRBJ2-3,.,.,TRBV5-5,CASSLGGEGGGDTQYF,TGTGCCAGCAGCCTCGGCGGTGAGGGGGGCGGAGATACGCAGTATTTT
TRBJ2-5,.,.,TRBV10-1,CASSESFGEETQYF,TGCGCCAGCAGTGAGTCCTTTGGAGAAGAGACCCAGTACTTC
TRBJ2-7,.,.,TRBV28,CASEGGLEQYF,TGTGCCAGCGAAGGAGGGTTAGAGCAGTACTTC
TRBJ1-2,.,.,TRBV2,CASRGEVYGYTF,TGTGCCAGCCGTGGGGAGGTATATGGCTACACCTTC
TRBJ1-4,.,.,TRBV28,CASTQTGRYEKLFF,TGTGCCAGCACGCAAACAGGGAGGTATGAAAAACTGTTTTTT
TRBJ1-1,once,.,TRBV14,CASSRRTVRENSTPSSSAFF,TGTGCCAGCAGCAGAAGGACCGTCAGGGAGAATTCAACACCCTCCTCCTCGGCTTTCTTT
TRBJ2-1,.,.,TRBV6-1,CASSEGGSYNEQFF,TGTGCCAGCAGTGAGGGTGGGAGCTACAATGAGCAGTTCTTC